Given below is one T cell receptor (beta chain) in context. The data are from a study of blood T cell repertoires in COVID-19. The ends were cut back, 3 bases at V and 7 bases at J, with 13 bases in the middle. CDR1 and CDR2 from the germline V gene are LGHDT and YNNKEL (reference sequence). The CDR3 loop spans 14 amino acids. Measured with immunoSEQ multiplex PCR; TCRdb has only the in-frame clones, and not every one. The sample lists some 270,000 clones, about 88% occurring once. The clonotype comes from a woman between 50 and 59 years old who had been exposed to COVID-19. The chain carries TRBV3-1 (or the pseudogene TRBV3-2) and TRBJ1-3; the D gene is possibly TRBD1 (5 bases). The specimen was PBMCs or T cells enriched from blood (not recorded which). CDR3 bases: TGTGCCAGCAGCCATGGAGCGGGGACCAACACCATATATTTT. Translating it yields CASSHGAGTNTIYF.